These 16 T cell receptor beta chains were sequenced from one sample in a study of blood T cells in healthy people across ages. The second PCR ran about 6 to 11 cycles with a sample-barcoded 5' primer and J-beta primers. TCRdb re-derived calls from the 5' RACE reads in MiXCR, one entry per CDR3 protein. The sample carries some 1.5 million distinct CDR3 sequences, 28% recorded once. Specimen: blood. The receptors originated from a woman under 40 in good health.

This chain uses TRBV6-6 with TRBJ2-2; 10 positions agree with TRBD1. The CDR3 has 15 amino acids. CDR1 is MNHNY, CDR2 SVGAGI, per germline (reference sequence). The junction had 6 bases not matched to a gene; V was cut back by 4 bases and J by 7 bases. CDR3 residues: CASSSGQGEGGELFF. The CDR3 DNA follows: TGTGCCAGCAGTTCTGGACAGGGGGAGGGCGGGGAGCTGTTTTTT.

A single count supports this clonotype. The chain couples TRBV20-1 to TRBJ1-2; tentatively, D is TRBD1 (6 bases). The CDR3 is 12 residues long. Germline-derived CDR1 and CDR2 are DFQATT and SNEGSKA (reference sequence). V lost 3 bases and J lost 8, with 13 bases in between. The CDR3 here is CSARKGGKGYTF. CDR3 nucleotides: TGCAGTGCTAGGAAAGGGGGTAAGGGCTACACCTTC.

This clonotype has only a few counts. The V and J genes are TRBV20-1 and TRBJ2-1; D possibly corresponds to TRBD1 (6 bases). This CDR3 has 13 residues. V was trimmed by 1 base and J by 5 bases, leaving 9 bases between them. The V gene's germline CDR1 is DFQATT and CDR2 SNEGSKA (reference sequence). The CDR3 here is CSARVDRHNEQFF. In nucleotides, the CDR3 is TGCAGTGCTAGAGTCGACAGGCACAATGAGCAGTTCTTC.

The chain joins TRBV7-2 to TRBJ2-3; D may be TRBD1 or TRBD2 (5 bases each). CDR1 and CDR2 from the germline V gene are SGHTA and FQGNSA. V was shortened by 5 bases and J by 6 bases, with 15 bases between the two germline ends. This CDR3 contains 14 residues. CDR3 sequence reads: CASSRLTGGDTQYF. The DNA for the CDR3 is TGTGCCAGCAGCCGACTCACAGGCGGGGATACGCAGTATTTT.

The CDR3 DNA sequence: TGTGCCTGGACCCTGGACGGATTAAACGTCCTGACTTTC. It yields the protein CAWTLDGLNVLTF. J is TRBJ2-6 and V is TRBV30; the D is unclear. In germline, CDR1 is GTSNPN, CDR2 SVGIG (reference sequence). The CDR3 totals 13 residues. Trimming left V 4 bases short and J 10 bases short, with 14 bases between.

This clonotype has at least ten counts. CDR3 nucleotides: TGCAGCCTTAAAAGCGGGGGCGCTACCAATGAGCAGTTCTTC. It is translated as CSLKSGGATNEQFF. The chain has TRBV29-1 and TRBJ2-1, with TRBD2 matching over 8 bases. The germline V gene encodes CDR1 SQVTM and CDR2 ANQGSEA. The length of the CDR3 is 14 residues. J gave up 6 bases and V 8 bases, and 12 bases lay outside the gene matches.

This clonotype was counted only a few times. The chain couples TRBV6-5 to TRBJ2-5; 7 positions agree with TRBD1. The germline V gene encodes CDR1 MNHEY and CDR2 SVGAGI. With V trimmed by 6 bases and J by 1 base, 11 bases remained unmatched. The CDR3 extends over 16 amino acids. The DNA for the CDR3 is TGTGCCAGCAGCCTACGGGACAGACCAGGCCAAGAGACCCAGTACTTC. It yields the protein CASSLRDRPGQETQYF.

The count of this clonotype is one. J is TRBJ2-3 and V is TRBV4-1; 10 bases match TRBD2. The germline V gene has CDR1 MGHRA and CDR2 YSYEKL. The CDR3 consists of 15 residues. V shed 3 bases, J shed 5 bases, and the junction held 5 bases outside the gene matches. The CDR3 is CASSQIAGGEDTQYF. CDR3 bases: TGCGCCAGCAGCCAGATAGCGGGGGGTGAAGATACGCAGTATTTT.

The chain recombines TRBV20-1 with TRBJ2-1; 11 bases are a match to TRBD2. The germline V gene encodes CDR1 DFQATT and CDR2 SNEGSKA (reference sequence). Trimming took 3 bases from V and 9 from J; bases not matched to a gene: 10. The CDR3 loop spans 15 amino acids. The CDR3 bases are TGCAGTGCTAGTGATCCTAGCGGGAGGTGTTTTGAGCAGTTCTTC. The encoded protein is CSASDPSGRCFEQFF.

Concerning this clonotype itself: At one end the junction does not follow the germline gene, possibly because of a read error. The chain is built from TRBV27 and TRBJ2-6, with D maybe TRBD1 (5 bases). The CDR3 extends over 15 amino acids. Germline assignment: CDR1 MNHEY and CDR2 SMNVEV (reference sequence). The CDR3 DNA reads TGTGCCAGCAGTTATCTTACCTCTGGGGCCAACGTCCCGACTTTC. Its translation is CASSYLTSGANVPTF.

This clonotype was recorded many times. CDR3: CSARDGLDGYEQYF. The CDR3 DNA reads as TGCAGTGCTAGAGATGGTCTCGACGGGTACGAGCAGTACTTC. The V call is TRBV20-1, the J call TRBJ2-7; the D is unclear. The V and J ends lost 0 bases and 4 bases respectively, with 13 bases between them. Per the germline V gene, CDR1 is DFQATT and CDR2 is SNEGSKA (reference sequence). The CDR3 is 14 amino acids.

The chain employs TRBV5-1 and TRBJ1-1, with D tentatively TRBD1 (5 bases). Trimming cost V 4 bases and J 1 base, with 14 bases left between them. The CDR3 consists of 15 residues. Per the germline V gene, CDR1 is SGHRS and CDR2 is YFSETQ. CDR3: CASSPDIQPNTEAFF. The CDR3 DNA reads as TGCGCCAGCAGCCCGGACATTCAGCCGAACACTGAAGCTTTCTTT.

There are a few counts of this clonotype. The genes are TRBV5-6 and TRBJ2-1; D might be TRBD2 (5 bases). The CDR3 totals 14 residues. The germline V gene has CDR1 SGHDT and CDR2 YYEEEE. The V gene lost 4 bases and the J gene lost 2 bases, with 10 bases spanning the gap. This CDR3 reads CASSVDSTYNEQFF. The CDR3 DNA is TGTGCCAGCAGCGTGGACTCGACCTACAATGAGCAGTTCTTC.

V gene TRBV10-3 combines with J gene TRBJ1-1; maybe TRBD1 (5 bases). The CDR3 has 13 amino acids. CDR1 is ENHRY, CDR2 SYGVKD, per germline. Trimming cost V 7 bases and J 3 bases, with 12 bases left between them. The CDR3 loop reads CAITYGGDTEAFF. The CDR3, as DNA: TGTGCCATCACGTACGGGGGAGACACTGAAGCTTTCTTT.

CDR3 residues: CASSQTGTGGNTEAFF. For the CDR3, the DNA is TGCGCCAGCAGCCAAACCGGGACAGGGGGGAACACTGAAGCTTTCTTT. V gene TRBV4-1 combines with J gene TRBJ1-1, with 11 bases lining up with TRBD1. The germline gives CDR1 MGHRA, CDR2 YSYEKL. The CDR3 totals 16 residues. With V trimmed by 2 bases and J by 1 base, 3 bases remained unmatched.

V and J are TRBV20-1 and TRBJ2-5; 9 bases agree with TRBD2. V lost 3 bases and J lost 5; bases outside the gene matches: 10. This CDR3 is 15 amino acids long. The germline CDR1 and CDR2 sequences are DFQATT and SNEGSKA (reference sequence). CDR3 DNA: TGCAGTGCTAGCGATCTACGCGGGAGGGCGGAGACCCAGTACTTC. Its translation: CSASDLRGRAETQYF.